This record looks at one T cell receptor (beta chain) sequence and its context. No antigen is known for it. This specimen belongs to a study of cytotoxic CD8 clonotypes in ibrutinib-treated CLL. Generated by immunoSEQ multiplex PCR, the TCRdb table keeps only in-frame clones and is missing some. The sample yields 250,000 to 350,000 clones, approximately 79% seen once. Germline loops: CDR1 SGHKS, CDR2 YYEKEE (reference sequence). V dropped 3 bases and J dropped 1; count of bases not matched to a gene: 2. The CDR3 length is 14 residues. Study-wide points: Once treatment began, public clonotypes, which were uncommon, contracted or stayed stable.

The input for sequencing was PBMCs, taken at disease progression, from a patient treated with ibrutinib. The sequence came from a human donor with chronic lymphocytic leukemia. This rearrangement joins TRBV5-5 to TRBJ1-2; 8 bases align to TRBD1. The CDR3 DNA is TGTGCCAGCAGCTCGACAGGGGATAACTATGGCTACACCTTC. The encoded protein is CASSSTGDNYGYTF.